Following are 4 T cell receptor beta chains from one sample sequenced in a study of beta chain features in type 1 diabetes. Findings and caveats of the study: Shorter TCRB CDR3s, moderately but significantly so, marked every one of the four CD4+ subsets in Type 1 diabetes patients.

The authors reverse transcribed all of the isolated RNA, so sequencing captured expressed TCRB transcripts. The method was immunoSEQ multiplex PCR; TCRdb's version includes in-frame clones alone and lacks a portion of them. This table holds 350,000 to 400,000 clones, roughly an eighth found once. The antigens these receptors bind are not known. The sample was naive CD4+ T cells from blood. These receptors were taken from a young woman with type 1 diabetes.

The chain recombines TRBV30 with TRBJ2-1; D is unclear. With 0 bases removed from V and 9 bases from J, the gap between germline ends came to 6 bases. CDR3 length equals 11 residues. The germline CDR1 and CDR2 sequences are GTSNPN and SVGIG (reference sequence). CDR3 bases: TGTGCCTGGAGTGTGTCTCGTGAGCAGTTCTTC. Its protein is CAWSVSREQFF.

The chain couples TRBV19 to TRBJ2-7; possible D gene TRBD1, 7 bases. The CDR3 loop spans 15 amino acids. Trimming took 4 bases from V and 0 from J, leaving 13 bases between them. Germline V CDR1 and CDR2: LNHDA, SQIVND (reference sequence). CDR3 DNA sequence: TGTGCCAGTAGTAGGTTCAGGGGGGACTCCTACGAGCAGTACTTC. This codes for CASSRFRGDSYEQYF.

This clone was seen more than once but under ten times. This chain links TRBV5-4 with TRBJ1-1; D call uncertain. The CDR3 covers 15 residues. CDR1 SGHNT and CDR2 YYREEE come from the germline V gene (reference sequence). V was trimmed by 4 bases and J by 0 bases, leaving 13 bases between them. CDR3 sequence reads: CASSTSSGLNTEAFF. In DNA form, the CDR3 reads TGTGCCAGCAGCACCTCTTCGGGGTTGAACACTGAAGCTTTCTTT. The full variable domain, completed using reference TRBV5-4 and TRBJ1-1, is ETGVTQSPTHLIKTRGQQVTLRCSSQSGHNTVSWYQQALGQGPQFIFQYYREEENGRGNFPPRFSGLQFPNYSSELNVNALELDDSALYLCASSTSSGLNTEAFFGQGTRLTVV.

This clone was seen a few times. This chain joins TRBV2 and TRBJ1-2, with D unclear. Germline V gene sequence: CDR1 SNHLY, CDR2 FYNNEI. The CDR3 has 14 residues. The V and J ends lost 9 bases and 4 bases respectively, with 18 bases between them. The CDR3 is CASHLQVAGYGYTF. Written as DNA, the CDR3 is TGTGCCAGTCACCTCCAGGTGGCCGGCTATGGCTACACCTTC.